This T cell receptor (beta chain) was captured in a study of blood T cell repertoires in COVID-19. Background on the study: PBMCs, B-cell-depleted T cells, or T cells provided the cDNA or gDNA that made up the material.

Sequencing used immunoSEQ multiplex PCR; TCRdb keeps in-frame clones, though not all of them. The table lists more than 110,000 clones, around nine tenths of them singletons, with roughly 5.4% in the top ten. Per the germline V gene, CDR1 is MNHNY and CDR2 is SVGAGI (reference sequence). Losses at the gene ends were 0 bases for V and 7 bases for J; bases not matched to a gene: 8. The length of the CDR3 is 15 residues. Material for sequencing was peripheral blood. The chain combines TRBV6-6 with TRBJ1-1; 7 bases match TRBD1. The TCR sequence derives from a human donor in a cohort sampled during active COVID-19. The CDR3 sequence: CASSYSGLQGSEAFF. As DNA, the CDR3 is TGTGCCAGCAGTTACTCCGGCCTACAGGGGAGTGAAGCTTTCTTT.